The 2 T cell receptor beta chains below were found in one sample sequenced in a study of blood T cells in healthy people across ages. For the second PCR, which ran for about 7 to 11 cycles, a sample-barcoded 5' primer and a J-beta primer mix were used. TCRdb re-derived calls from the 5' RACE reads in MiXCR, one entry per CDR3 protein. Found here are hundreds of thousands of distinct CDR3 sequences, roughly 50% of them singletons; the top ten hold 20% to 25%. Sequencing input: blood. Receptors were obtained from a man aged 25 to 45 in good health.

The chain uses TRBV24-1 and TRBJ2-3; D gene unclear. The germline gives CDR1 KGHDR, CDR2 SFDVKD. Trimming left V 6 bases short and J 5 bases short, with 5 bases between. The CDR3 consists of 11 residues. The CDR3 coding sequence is TGTGCCACCAGTTTAGGAGATACGCAGTATTTT. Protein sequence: CATSLGDTQYF.

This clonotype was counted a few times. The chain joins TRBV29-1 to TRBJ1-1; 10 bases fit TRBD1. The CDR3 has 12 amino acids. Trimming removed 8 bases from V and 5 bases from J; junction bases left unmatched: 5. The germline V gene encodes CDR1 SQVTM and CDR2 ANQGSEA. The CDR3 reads CSTRQGATEAFF. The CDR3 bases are TGCAGCACCCGACAGGGGGCAACTGAAGCTTTCTTT.